The rows below give T cell receptor beta chains drawn from one sample of a study of tumor-infiltrating lymphocytes in localized non-small cell lung cancer. Using immunoSEQ multiplex PCR, the repertoire was profiled, and TCRdb retains in-frame clones only, with some absent. There are roughly 24,000 clones in the sample; nearly 70% occur only once, and 14% to 15% lies in the top ten. Sequencing was carried out using lung tumor tissue. The receptors originated from a human donor with non-small cell lung cancer. Each CDR3 is given with its conserved first and last residue. The order of the fields is D gene, clone size, V gene, J gene, CDR3 DNA, CDR3 protein. A D gene is named only where the DNA matches it firmly. Clone size appears in some rows only: once, few, many, or a class for an expanded clone.

d_call: TRBD2; clone_size: -; v_call: TRBV11-2; j_call: TRBJ2-5; cdr3_nt: TGTGCCAGCAGCTTAGTTGGACTAGAAGGGATTACGCGGGGGACCCAGTACTTC; cdr3_aa: CASSLVGLEGITRGTQYF
d_call: TRBD1; clone_size: many; v_call: TRBV11-2; j_call: TRBJ1-1; cdr3_nt: TGTGCCAGCAGCTTCGAACAGGGGGACACTGAAGCTTTCTTT; cdr3_aa: CASSFEQGDTEAFF
d_call: -; clone_size: -; v_call: TRBV6-1; j_call: TRBJ2-7; cdr3_nt: TGTGCCAGCACGGTGGGGTTTTCCTACGAGCAGTACTTC; cdr3_aa: CASTVGFSYEQYF
d_call: -; clone_size: -; v_call: TRBV5-5; j_call: TRBJ2-1; cdr3_nt: TGTGCCAGCAGCTTGTCAGGGGGGTACAATGAGCAGTTCTTC; cdr3_aa: CASSLSGGYNEQFF
d_call: TRBD2; clone_size: -; v_call: TRBV5-1; j_call: TRBJ2-7; cdr3_nt: TGCGCCAGCAGCATGGGACTAGCGAGGTACGAGCAGTACTTC; cdr3_aa: CASSMGLARYEQYF
d_call: -; clone_size: -; v_call: TRBV6-5; j_call: TRBJ2-1; cdr3_nt: TGTGCCGCAAAGGGGGACACCCCCTACAATGAGCAGTTCTTC; cdr3_aa: CAAKGDTPYNEQFF
d_call: TRBD2; clone_size: -; v_call: TRBV7-3; j_call: TRBJ2-3; cdr3_nt: TGTGCCAGCAGCTTAACGGGACTACCAACAGATACGCAGTATTTT; cdr3_aa: CASSLTGLPTDTQYF
d_call: TRBD1; clone_size: -; v_call: TRBV29-1; j_call: TRBJ2-3; cdr3_nt: TGCAGCGTCTGGACAGGTTGGCCAGATACGCAGTATTTT; cdr3_aa: CSVWTGWPDTQYF
d_call: TRBD2; clone_size: -; v_call: TRBV19; j_call: TRBJ2-1; cdr3_nt: TGTGCCAGTGATAGCGGGAGGGGGCCCAATGAGCAGTTCTTC; cdr3_aa: CASDSGRGPNEQFF
d_call: -; clone_size: -; v_call: TRBV15; j_call: TRBJ1-2; cdr3_nt: TGTGCCACCAGCAGAGATTCATGGGACGGAAATGGCTACACCTTC; cdr3_aa: CATSRDSWDGNGYTF
d_call: -; clone_size: -; v_call: TRBV5-6; j_call: TRBJ2-1; cdr3_nt: TGTGCCGGCAGCTCCATGGGAGGCTCCTACAATGAGCAGTTCTTC; cdr3_aa: CAGSSMGGSYNEQFF
d_call: -; clone_size: few; v_call: TRBV11-2; j_call: TRBJ2-1; cdr3_nt: TGTGCCAGCAGCTTAGATACATTCGGGGGCAATGAGCAGTTCTTC; cdr3_aa: CASSLDTFGGNEQFF
d_call: -; clone_size: -; v_call: TRBV2; j_call: TRBJ2-5; cdr3_nt: TGTGCCAGCAGTGAGGGTCAGGCCCACCAAGAGACCCAGTACTTC; cdr3_aa: CASSEGQAHQETQYF
d_call: -; clone_size: -; v_call: TRBV6-6; j_call: TRBJ1-5; cdr3_nt: TGTGCCAGCAGTCCGGGTTCCCCAGAGGGTCAGCCCCAGCATTTT; cdr3_aa: CASSPGSPEGQPQHF
d_call: -; clone_size: -; v_call: TRBV5-1; j_call: TRBJ2-3; cdr3_nt: TGCGCCAGCAGCGCAAGCGGGCCAGATACGCAGTATTTT; cdr3_aa: CASSASGPDTQYF